Presented here are 21 T cell receptor beta chains from one specimen sequenced in a study of T cell changes during pregnancy in multiple sclerosis. Libraries were prepared by immunoSEQ multiplex PCR; TCRdb keeps only in-frame clonotypes and omits some of them. The table has just under 85,000 clones, 80% to 95% seen once. The sample in question was peripheral blood, obtained in the first trimester of pregnancy. The receptors come from a female donor with multiple sclerosis, enrolled in a pregnancy study.

J is TRBJ2-7 and V is TRBV6-6; 8 bases map to TRBD2. Germline lookup yields CDR1 MNHNY and CDR2 SVGAGI (reference sequence). The junction had 9 bases not matched to a gene; V was cut back by 5 bases and J by 3 bases. The CDR3 covers 15 residues. CDR3 residues: CASSHPSGRVYEQYF. The CDR3 region has the DNA TGTGCCAGCAGTCACCCTAGCGGGCGGGTCTACGAGCAGTACTTC.

The chain couples TRBV6-5 to TRBJ2-3; 8 bases are shared with TRBD1. The V gene end was trimmed by 7 bases and the J gene end by 5 bases; junction bases not matched to a gene: 8. The CDR3 extends over 14 amino acids. The germline gives CDR1 MNHEY, CDR2 SVGAGI. Written as DNA, the CDR3 is TGTGCCAGCATCGACAGGGGAATAGGAGATACGCAGTATTTT. Amino acids: CASIDRGIGDTQYF.

The rearrangement uses TRBV20-1 and TRBJ2-5; D may be TRBD2 (5 bases). From germline, CDR1 is DFQATT and CDR2 SNEGSKA (reference sequence). The CDR3 has 10 residues. V was cut by 5 bases and J by 5 bases, with 6 bases left in between. The CDR3 bases are TGCAGTGCTGGGAGTGAGACCCAGTACTTC. Translating gives CSAGSETQYF.

J is TRBJ2-7 and V is TRBV2; TRBD2 matches at 8 bases. The ends lost 6 bases at V and 5 bases at J; junction bases unmatched: 9. This CDR3 has 14 amino acids. Germline CDR1 SNHLY, CDR2 FYNNEI. The CDR3 reads CASSTWTSPDEQYF. DNA of the CDR3: TGTGCCAGCAGCACATGGACTAGCCCGGACGAGCAGTACTTC.

CDR3 nucleotides: TGTGCCAGCAGCTCTCCTTTGGGCGGGAGCCCGGACACAGATACGCAGTATTTT. Protein product: CASSSPLGGSPDTDTQYF. The V and J genes are TRBV7-6 and TRBJ2-3; 7 bases align to TRBD2. CDR1 and CDR2 from the germline V gene are SGHVS and FNYEAQ. The CDR3 spans 18 residues. With 4 bases clipped from V and 2 bases from J, the junction kept 15 bases outside the gene matches.

The chain combines TRBV15 with TRBJ2-5; 9 bases map to TRBD1. Germline CDR1 reads LNHNV; CDR2 reads YYDKDF (reference sequence). This CDR3 is built from 15 residues. The ends lost 3 bases at V and 2 bases at J; junction bases unmatched: 4. The CDR3 sequence: CATSRRQGGQETQYF. The CDR3 bases are TGTGCCACCAGCAGGAGACAGGGGGGACAAGAGACCCAGTACTTC. The whole variable domain, remainder taken from reference TRBV15 and TRBJ2-5, is DAMVIQNPRYQVTQFGKPVTLSCSQTLNHNVMYWYQQKSSQAPKLLFHYYDKDFNNEADTPDNFQSRRPNTSFCFLDIRSPGLGDTAMYLCATSRRQGGQETQYFGPGTRLLVL.

This chain uses TRBV7-8 with TRBJ2-1, with 11 bases fitting TRBD1. The V gene end was trimmed by 5 bases and the J gene end by 5 bases; junction bases not matched to a gene: 17. Germline CDR1 reads SGHVS; CDR2 reads FQNEAQ. The CDR3 totals 19 residues. The CDR3 is CASSLRDRGLARSHNEQFF. CDR3 nucleotide sequence: TGTGCCAGCAGCCTCCGGGACAGGGGGTTAGCTAGGTCCCACAATGAGCAGTTCTTC.

For the CDR3, the DNA is TGTGCTAGTGGTTTACAGGATGAGCAGTTCTTC. Protein sequence: CASGLQDEQFF. V usage is TRBV12-5 and J usage is TRBJ2-1, with a possible D match to TRBD1 (5 bases). CDR1 is LGHNT, CDR2 FRNRAP, per germline. Between the trimmed V and J ends, which lost 3 bases and 8 bases, there was a span of 5 bases. The CDR3 sequence is 11 residues long.

The chain combines TRBV5-1 with TRBJ2-6; 7 positions agree with TRBD1. The CDR3 runs 16 residues. J lost 0 bases, V lost 6 bases, and 6 bases had no gene match. CDR1 and CDR2 from the germline V gene are SGHRS and YFSETQ. The CDR3 DNA sequence: TGCGCCAGCACAGACAGGGCCCCCTCTGGGGCCAACGTCCTGACTTTC. Translated, it gives CASTDRAPSGANVLTF.

This chain links TRBV7-6 with TRBJ1-6; 8 nucleotides line up with TRBD1. Per germline, CDR1 SGHVS and CDR2 FNYEAQ. V shed 6 bases, J shed 9 bases, and the junction held 7 bases outside the gene matches. The CDR3 covers 14 residues. CDR3 nucleotides: TGTGCCAGCAGTTCGACAGGGGAGGCTTCACCCCTCCACTTT. The encoded protein is CASSSTGEASPLHF.

CDR3 amino acids: CASSVLAGANTDTQYF. The CDR3 DNA is TGTGCCAGCAGTGTATTAGCGGGGGCCAACACAGATACGCAGTATTTT. The J gene is TRBJ2-3, the V gene TRBV6-4; TRBD2 agrees at 9 bases. Losses at the gene ends were 4 bases for V and 2 bases for J; bases not matched to a gene: 7. Germline CDR1 MRHNA, CDR2 SNTAGT. The CDR3 is made up of 16 amino acids.

V usage is TRBV11-1 and J usage is TRBJ2-5, with 9 bases that match TRBD1. Trimming removed 5 bases from V and 5 bases from J; junction bases left unmatched: 12. Looked up from germline, CDR1 is SGHAT and CDR2 is FQDESV (reference sequence). CDR3 length: 16 residues. The CDR3 DNA follows: TGTGCCAGCAGCCGAGACGGGGGACAGGGAGTCGAGACCCAGTACTTC. Translating gives CASSRDGGQGVETQYF.

The chain combines TRBV7-9 with TRBJ2-3, with 8 bases aligning to TRBD2. This CDR3 is built from 16 residues. The germline V gene has CDR1 SEHNR and CDR2 FQNEAQ (reference sequence). The V segment lost 3 bases and the J segment 5 bases; nucleotides outside the gene matches: 10. The CDR3 DNA reads as TGTGCCAGCAGCTTGGTCTCGGGACTAGTTAAAGATACGCAGTATTTT. Translating gives CASSLVSGLVKDTQYF.

V gene TRBV30 combines with J gene TRBJ2-7; 8 bases fit TRBD1. CDR1 GTSNPN and CDR2 SVGIG come from the germline V gene (reference sequence). V shed 1 base and J 6 bases; nucleotides not matched to a gene: 11. This CDR3 is 15 amino acids long. The CDR3 DNA follows: TGTGCCTGGAGTGCTAGGAGACAGGGGTCGGGCGAGCAGTACTTC. This translates into CAWSARRQGSGEQYF.

The chain couples TRBV7-8 to TRBJ2-2; TRBD1 matches at 7 bases. Germline CDR1 reads SGHVS; CDR2 reads FQNEAQ. The CDR3 is 18 amino acids. V was pared by 5 bases and J by 0 bases, with 12 bases of the junction left unmatched. The CDR3 reads CASSKHSAGTANTGELFF. For the CDR3, the DNA is TGTGCCAGCAGCAAGCACTCGGCCGGGACAGCGAACACCGGGGAGCTGTTTTTT. Together with reference TRBV7-8 and TRBJ2-2, the CDR3 gives the full variable domain: GAGVSQSPRYKVAKRGQDVALRCDPISGHVSLFWYQQALGQGPEFLTYFQNEAQLDKSGLPSDRFFAERPEGSVSTLKIQRTQQEDSAVYLCASSKHSAGTANTGELFFGEGSRLTVL.

The V call is TRBV4-3, the J call TRBJ2-7; possibly TRBD1 for D (6 bases). There are 18 residues in the CDR3. Trimming cost V 1 base and J 1 base, with 20 bases left between them. The germline gives CDR1 LGHNA, CDR2 YSLEER. The CDR3 nucleotides are TGCGCCAGCAGCCAAGGACGGACCGGGACACTCCATTCCTACGAGCAGTACTTC. Protein product: CASSQGRTGTLHSYEQYF.

The V and J genes are TRBV30 and TRBJ2-5; D might be TRBD2 (6 bases). V gave up 5 bases and J gave up 1 base, with 23 bases separating them. In germline, CDR1 is GTSNPN, CDR2 SVGIG (reference sequence). The CDR3 contains 17 residues. This CDR3 is CAWWGSGLPPIQETQYF. CDR3 nucleotide sequence: TGTGCCTGGTGGGGCAGCGGGCTCCCGCCCATCCAAGAGACCCAGTACTTC.

This clone was observed a few times. The rearrangement joins TRBV30 to TRBJ1-1; unclear D gene. Germline lookup yields CDR1 GTSNPN and CDR2 SVGIG (reference sequence). The V gene lost 0 bases and the J gene lost 2 bases, with 7 bases spanning the gap. CDR3 length equals 13 residues. This CDR3 reads CAWSVAVNTEAFF. CDR3 DNA sequence: TGTGCCTGGAGTGTAGCCGTTAACACTGAAGCTTTCTTT.

This chain links TRBV5-4 with TRBJ2-2, with D possibly being TRBD2 (6 bases). V lost 0 bases and J 3 bases, leaving 6 bases between the germline ends. CDR1 and CDR2 from the germline V gene are SGHNT and YYREEE (reference sequence). The CDR3 covers 14 residues. The CDR3 DNA follows: TGTGCCAGCAGCTTGGTAGCGGACACCGGGGAGCTGTTTTTT. Translated, it gives CASSLVADTGELFF.

V usage is TRBV5-1 and J usage is TRBJ1-3, with unresolved D. The CDR3 is made up of 17 amino acids. The germline CDR1 and CDR2 sequences are SGHRS and YFSETQ. The V and J ends lost 0 bases and 0 bases respectively, with 13 bases between them. The CDR3 DNA reads TGCGCCAGCAGCTTGGAGGAGGGAGGAATCTCTGGAAACACCATATATTTT. Its translation is CASSLEEGGISGNTIYF.

This clone was detected a few times. V usage is TRBV13 and J usage is TRBJ1-1; TRBD1 aligns across 7 bases. CDR3 length equals 17 residues. Germline V gene data show CDR1 as PRHDT and CDR2 as FYEKMQ (reference sequence). The ends lost 0 bases at V and 1 base at J; junction bases unmatched: 8. CDR3 DNA: TGTGCCAGCAGCTTAGGGGACAGGTTTGGGACGAACACTGAAGCTTTCTTT. Translating it yields CASSLGDRFGTNTEAFF.